The 2 T cell receptor beta chains presented below share a single source sample, sequenced in a study of blood T cell repertoires in COVID-19. TCRdb keeps only in-frame clones here, not all; method: immunoSEQ multiplex PCR. This sample has under 350,000 clones, with roughly nine tenths found just once. The sequenced sample consisted of PBMCs or T cells enriched from blood (not recorded which). These TCRs come from a man between 60 and 75 years old who had recovered from COVID-19.

The V and J genes are TRBV28 and TRBJ2-2; D uncertain. This CDR3 has 13 amino acids. The germline V gene has CDR1 MDHEN and CDR2 SYDVKM. V lost 3 bases and J lost 5, with 7 bases in between. Here the CDR3 DNA reads TGTGCCAGCAGTTTTGTTCCAACCGGGGAGCTGTTTTTT. Translating it yields CASSFVPTGELFF.

The chain employs TRBV2 and TRBJ1-6; no definite D call. Per the germline V gene, CDR1 is SNHLY and CDR2 is FYNNEI. V was pared by 4 bases and J by 7 bases, with 8 bases between. This CDR3 is 13 amino acids long. In nucleotides, the CDR3 is TGTGCCAGCAGTGGGGCAGAGAATTCACCCCTCCACTTT. Translated: CASSGAENSPLHF. The variable domain in full, completed from reference TRBV2 and TRBJ1-6, reads EPEVTQTPSHQVTQMGQEVILRCVPISNHLYFYWYRQILGQKVEFLVSFYNNEISEKSEIFDDQFSVERPDGSNFTLKIRSTKLEDSAMYFCASSGAENSPLHFGNGTRLTVT.